A single sample is the source of the 7 T cell receptor beta chains below, sequenced in a study of blood T cell repertoires in COVID-19. Sequenced by immunoSEQ multiplex PCR; TCRdb stores in-frame clones only, minus some. The sample shows around 140,000 clones, around 88% of them seen only once. The source material was peripheral blood. The source of these receptors is a human donor in a cohort sampled during active COVID-19.

The V call is TRBV6-5, the J call TRBJ2-1, with 7 bases matching TRBD2. Germline V lookup: CDR1 MNHEY, CDR2 SVGAGI. The CDR3 extends over 15 amino acids. V was clipped by 3 bases and J by 12 bases; unmatched bases: 14. The CDR3 protein is CASSYRAGTSPLQFF. Here the CDR3 DNA reads TGTGCCAGCAGTTATAGAGCGGGGACGAGCCCACTGCAGTTCTTC.

This chain links TRBV6-5 with TRBJ1-4, with D hard to call. The V and J ends lost 5 bases and 8 bases respectively, with 6 bases between them. CDR3 size: 11 residues. Germline CDR1 and CDR2: MNHEY and SVGAGI. The CDR3 DNA sequence: TGTGCCAGCAGTAGAGCAGAAAAACTGTTTTTT. This encodes CASSRAEKLFF.

The chain joins TRBV18 to TRBJ2-5, with D perhaps TRBD2 (6 bases). Deletions cut 3 bases from V and 1 base from J, with 6 bases between. CDR1 and CDR2 from the germline V gene are KGHSH and LQKENI. The CDR3 has 13 amino acids. The CDR3 DNA reads TGTGCCAGCTCACCGGGAGGCCAAGAGACCCAGTACTTC. Residues: CASSPGGQETQYF. Using reference TRBV18 and TRBJ2-5 for the parts outside the CDR3, the full variable domain is NAGVMQNPRHLVRRRGQEARLRCSPMKGHSHVYWYRQLPEEGLKFMVYLQKENIIDESGMPKERFSAEFPKEGPSILRIQQVVRGDSAAYFCASSPGGQETQYFGPGTRLLVL.

The chain recombines TRBV30 with TRBJ1-2, with TRBD1 matching over 7 bases. V shed 3 bases, J shed 2 bases, and the junction held 3 bases outside the gene matches. Looked up from germline, CDR1 is GTSNPN and CDR2 is SVGIG (reference sequence). This CDR3 spans 13 amino acids. The CDR3 nucleotides read TGTGCCTGGAGCCTAGGGGGCAACTATGGCTACACCTTC. It yields the protein CAWSLGGNYGYTF.

This clone was seen only once. The chain joins TRBV19 to TRBJ2-7, with D perhaps matching TRBD1 (5 bases). CDR1 and CDR2 (germline): LNHDA, SQIVND (reference sequence). V dropped 3 bases and J dropped 7 bases, with 10 bases sitting between them. The length of the CDR3 is 12 residues. CDR3 sequence: CASSIRAGEQYF. The DNA for the CDR3 is TGTGCCAGTAGTATCAGGGCTGGGGAGCAGTACTTC.

The chain recombines TRBV5-1 with TRBJ1-2, with D possibly being TRBD1 (6 bases). Germline V CDR1 and CDR2: SGHRS, YFSETQ. The CDR3 contains 15 residues. V lost 0 bases and J 4 bases, leaving 13 bases between the germline ends. This CDR3 is CASSLVQGRRYGYTF. The CDR3 bases are TGCGCCAGCAGCTTGGTTCAGGGGCGACGCTATGGCTACACCTTC.

V and J are TRBV11-2 and TRBJ1-1, with D uncertain. This CDR3 region has 14 residues. V lost 1 base and J 1 base, leaving 7 bases between the germline ends. The germline gives CDR1 SGHAT, CDR2 FQNNGV. The chain's CDR3 is CASSLVTRNTEAFF. The CDR3 DNA sequence: TGTGCCAGCAGCTTAGTGACAAGGAACACTGAAGCTTTCTTT.